This T cell receptor (beta chain) derives from a study of shared T cell receptors in the human thymus (TCRdb year 2021). Turning to the overall study: The study examined how self-reactive, shared T-cell receptor alpha chains are generated in the human thymus.

Preparation of the library involved the immunoSEQ multiplex PCR assay. Imported from immuneACCESS, the table was reduced by TCRdb to in-frame sequences with V and J called. These copies leave out some clones; in studies compared against another copy, an unresolved V gene accounts for under half, and the cause of the remainder is not known. Counted in this sample were roughly 710,000 clones; approximately 83% of them appeared once. About 0.011% of the sample is in the top ten clones. There are 17 amino acids in the CDR3, from cysteine to phenylalanine inclusive. CDR3 DNA is the only sequence kept; it has 51 bases, read in frame from the first base. With respect to this clone: What antigen it recognizes has not been identified. Per-base quality was not reported, and no clone a single base away is much larger than it.

The same data also went into a second study, on human thymus T cells. In that second paper, the authors write: In Finland, the donors were immunologically healthy infants who were having open corrective cardiac surgery for congenital heart defects. Thymus tissue was obtained as surgical resects removed during corrective cardiac surgery. Both the thymic and the peripheral blood repertoires appeared to show biased V and J gene segment usage. The related research reported highly overlapping thymic TCR repertoires among unrelated individuals. The study characterized TCR alpha and beta repertoires from about 8 infant thymus samples and a few related peripheral blood samples. Donor ages ranged from about 6 to 244 days, and the cohort comprised roughly 6 male and a couple of female infants. Thymocytes were released mechanically from tissue and stored at -70 °C as pellets of roughly 9.5-31 million cells. Genomic DNA was extracted from frozen cell pellets with a QIAsymphony instrument. The immunoSEQ multiplex PCR assay was used to amplify the TCRB and TCRAD loci from a standardized amount of quality-controlled genomic DNA. The V(D)J region was spanned by amplicons of a length sufficient to cover the CDR3 and to identify V and J genes. Through the commercial immunoSEQ service, the amplicons were sequenced on an Illumina platform. Primer bias and sequencing errors were corrected using previously described methods, and TCRAD and TCRB definitions followed the IMGT database. The repertoires were analysed using immunoSEQ Analyzer 3.0 and VDJTools for basic statistics, V/J segment usage, diversity estimates, rarefaction and pairwise overlap. Diversity was estimated with Chao1, ChaoE, Efron-Thisted, Shannon and inverse Simpson indices, and also on datasets down-sampled to the smallest sample. Repertoire overlap was assessed by strict matching of CDR3 nucleotide sequence, V gene and J gene, and clustering was done by Jaccard-based multidimensional scaling. On average, thymus samples yielded 800,000 or so unique TCRB clonotypes, whereas blood samples yielded some 85,000.

The material sequenced was thymocytes. The receptor was derived from a girl under two years old with a congenital heart defect. Donor details come from another sample of the same person, matched by shared clones. The rearranged chain carries TRBV1 and TRBJ1-6; the table's D call, TRBD1, was not checked against the DNA. TRBV1 is labeled a pseudogene. The CDR3 loop reads CTSSHDRGRCYNSPLHF. The sequence in DNA is TGCACCAGCAGCCATGACAGGGGGCGCTGCTATAATTCACCCCTCCACTTT.